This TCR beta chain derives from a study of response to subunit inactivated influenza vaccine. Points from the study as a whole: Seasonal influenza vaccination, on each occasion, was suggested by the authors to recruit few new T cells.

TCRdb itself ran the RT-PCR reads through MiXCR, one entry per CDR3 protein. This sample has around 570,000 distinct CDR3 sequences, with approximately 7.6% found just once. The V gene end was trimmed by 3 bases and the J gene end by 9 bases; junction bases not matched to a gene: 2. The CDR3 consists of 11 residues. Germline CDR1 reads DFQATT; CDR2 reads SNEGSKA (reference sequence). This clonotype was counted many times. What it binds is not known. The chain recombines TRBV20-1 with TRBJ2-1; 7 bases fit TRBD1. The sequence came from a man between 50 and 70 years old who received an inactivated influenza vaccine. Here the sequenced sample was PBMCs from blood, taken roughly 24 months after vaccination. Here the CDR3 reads CSARTGLEQFF. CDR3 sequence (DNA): TGCAGTGCTAGGACAGGGCTTGAGCAGTTCTTC.